This T cell receptor beta chain was identified in a study of CD8+CD57+ T cells in acquired aplastic anemia. For sequencing, patients were chosen who had shown expansion of CD8+CD57+ cells by flow cytometry. V was pared by 0 bases and J by 0 bases, with 12 bases between. The CDR3 totals 16 residues. Germline values: CDR1 SGHDT, CDR2 YYEEEE. Genomic DNA, the template, was used for profiling of the TCR beta VDJ and CDR3. TCRdb called the reads again in MiXCR, with one record for every CDR3 protein. This table holds 150,000 or so distinct CDR3 sequences, roughly 49% found once. There are many counts of this clonotype.

Sequenced input: sorted CD4+, CD8+, or CD8+CD57+ T cells (not recorded which) from PBMCs. This TCR derives from a human donor with aplastic anemia. The V call is TRBV5-6, the J call TRBJ1-2; D may be TRBD1 (6 bases). Here the CDR3 DNA reads TGTGCCAGCAGCTTGGCAGGACAGCCTACTAACTATGGCTACACCTTC. Translation: CASSLAGQPTNYGYTF.